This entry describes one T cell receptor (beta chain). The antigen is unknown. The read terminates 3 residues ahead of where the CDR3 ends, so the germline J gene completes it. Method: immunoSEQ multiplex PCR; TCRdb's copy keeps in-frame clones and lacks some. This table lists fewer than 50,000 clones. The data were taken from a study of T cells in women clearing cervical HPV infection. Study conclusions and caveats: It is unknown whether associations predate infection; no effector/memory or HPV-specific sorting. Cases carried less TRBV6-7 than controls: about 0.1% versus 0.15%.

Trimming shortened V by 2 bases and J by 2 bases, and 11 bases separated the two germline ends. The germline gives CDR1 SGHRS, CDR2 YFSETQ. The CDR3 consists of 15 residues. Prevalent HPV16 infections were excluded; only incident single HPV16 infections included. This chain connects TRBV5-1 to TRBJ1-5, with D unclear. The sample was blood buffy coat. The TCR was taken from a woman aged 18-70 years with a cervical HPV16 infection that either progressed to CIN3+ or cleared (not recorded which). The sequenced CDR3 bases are TGCGCCAGCAGCTTATCGGGTTGGGGCAATCAGCCC. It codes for CASSLSGWGNQP. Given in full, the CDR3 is CASSLSGWGNQPQHF.